The 8 T cell receptor beta chains reported below all come from one sample, sequenced in a study of T cell responses to AZD1222 COVID-19 vaccine. Sequencing used immunoSEQ multiplex PCR; TCRdb keeps in-frame clones, though not all of them. This sample carries more than 60,000 clones, 65% to 90% of them seen once, and the ten largest clones take approximately 19%. Sequenced material: peripheral blood, taken on day 0 of AZD1222 vaccination. The origin of the receptors is an adult in good health.

This sequence joins TRBV5-1 and TRBJ2-5, with 8 bases aligning to TRBD2. The CDR3 has 13 amino acids. V dropped 7 bases and J dropped 2; count of bases not matched to a gene: 4. Germline V gene lookup returns CDR1 SGHRS and CDR2 YFSETQ. The CDR3 sequence is CASREGLQETQYF. The CDR3, as DNA: TGCGCCAGCCGGGAGGGACTACAAGAGACCCAGTACTTC.

This chain links TRBV28 with TRBJ1-1; 7 bases line up with TRBD1. The CDR3 is 12 residues long. The germline CDR1 and CDR2 sequences are MDHEN and SYDVKM. V trimming: 7 bases; J trimming: 5 bases; junction bases outside the gene matches: 4. The DNA of the CDR3 is TGTGCCAGCACGACAGGGTGGACTGAAGCTTTCTTT. This gives the protein CASTTGWTEAFF.

This clone has only a few counts. V usage is TRBV27 and J usage is TRBJ2-2; a possible D gene is TRBD2 (7 bases). This CDR3 has 16 residues. Between the trimmed V and J ends, which lost 7 bases and 4 bases, there was a span of 19 bases. Per germline, CDR1 MNHEY and CDR2 SMNVEV (reference sequence). CDR3 nucleotides: TGTGCCAGCAACCTATTGGGGGGGCCGGGCACCGGGGAGCTGTTTTTT. The encoded protein is CASNLLGGPGTGELFF.

This clone was counted between two and nine times. DNA for the CDR3: TGTGCCAGCAGTGATCAACCGACGGGGAACAATCAGCCCCAGCATTTT. It yields the protein CASSDQPTGNNQPQHF. The chain has TRBV6-1 and TRBJ1-5, with unresolved D. Trimming took off 3 bases at V and 3 bases at J, with 15 bases between the two ends. The CDR3 runs to 16 residues. Germline values: CDR1 MNHNS, CDR2 SASEGT.

The chain carries TRBV12-3 or TRBV12-4 and TRBJ1-2; D ambiguous. With 5 bases removed from V and 2 bases from J, the gap between germline ends came to 0 bases. The length of the CDR3 is 10 residues. This CDR3 reads CASSNYGYTF. The CDR3 DNA follows: TGTGCCAGCAGTAACTATGGCTACACCTTC.

This sequence joins TRBV19 and TRBJ2-5; a weak D match, TRBD1 (5 bases). In germline, CDR1 is LNHDA, CDR2 SQIVND (reference sequence). The CDR3 spans 11 residues. Trimming removed 4 bases at V and 6 bases at J, with 6 bases between. The CDR3 reads CASSTGKTQYF. CDR3 DNA sequence: TGTGCCAGTAGTACAGGGAAGACCCAGTACTTC.

The chain is built from TRBV5-1 and TRBJ2-7; TRBD1 is a possible D gene (5 bases). Germline CDR1 SGHRS, CDR2 YFSETQ. The CDR3 consists of 15 residues. Between the trimmed V and J ends, which lost 4 bases and 0 bases, there was a span of 14 bases. The CDR3, as DNA: TGCGCCAGCAGCCTAGGTCTACAGGCCTCCTACGAGCAGTACTTC. Protein: CASSLGLQASYEQYF.

The rearrangement joins TRBV7-2 to TRBJ2-2, with D perhaps matching TRBD1 (6 bases). The length of the CDR3 is 15 residues. Germline loops: CDR1 SGHTA, CDR2 FQGNSA. The ends were cut back, 0 bases at V and 6 bases at J, with 11 bases in the middle. Here the CDR3 DNA reads TGTGCCAGCAGCTTAGCGCTGGGGGCCGCCGGGGAGCTGTTTTTT. Translating gives CASSLALGAAGELFF.